This T cell receptor beta chain came from a study of T cells in Graves' hyperthyroidism and ophthalmopathy. The investigators amplified TCR beta CDR3 regions from RNA transcripts. The TCR CDR3 first-round RT-PCR relied on the HTBI primer set. MiXCR, run by TCRdb on the multiplex PCR reads, gives a single entry per CDR3 protein. Of about 600,000 distinct CDR3 sequences listed, roughly a sixth are singletons. The ends lost 2 bases at V and 9 bases at J; junction bases unmatched: 11. Germline V lookup: CDR1 WNHNN, CDR2 SYGVQD (reference sequence). The CDR3 extends over 15 amino acids. This clonotype was observed a few times.

The specimen was blood. This receptor was identified in a woman between 40 and 55 years old with Graves' ophthalmopathy. The gene calls are TRBV10-1 and TRBJ2-7, with 9 bases identical to TRBD1. The CDR3 DNA reads as TGCGCCAGCAGTGAGGGCTCGGGACAGGGCGTTCGGCAGTACTTC. This sequence encodes CASSEGSGQGVRQYF.